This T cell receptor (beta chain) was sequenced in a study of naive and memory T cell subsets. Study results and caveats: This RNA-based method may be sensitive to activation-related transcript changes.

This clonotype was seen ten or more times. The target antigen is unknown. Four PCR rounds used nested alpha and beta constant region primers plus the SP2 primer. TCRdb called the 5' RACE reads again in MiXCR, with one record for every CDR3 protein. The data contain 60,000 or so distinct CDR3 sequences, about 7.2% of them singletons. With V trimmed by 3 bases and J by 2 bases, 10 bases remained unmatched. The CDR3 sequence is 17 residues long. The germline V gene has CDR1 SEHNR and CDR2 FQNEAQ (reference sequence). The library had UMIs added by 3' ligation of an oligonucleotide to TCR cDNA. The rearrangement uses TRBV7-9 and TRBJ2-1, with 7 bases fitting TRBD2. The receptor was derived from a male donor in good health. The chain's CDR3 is CASSLNWEGITYNEQFF. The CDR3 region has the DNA TGTGCCAGCAGCTTGAATTGGGAGGGGATAACCTACAATGAGCAGTTCTTC.